This paragraph reports one T cell receptor beta chain. The germline V gene encodes CDR1 KGHSH and CDR2 LQKENI. The CDR3 extends over 18 amino acids. V shed 6 bases, J shed 2 bases, and the junction held 11 bases outside the gene matches. These data come from a study of blood T cell repertoires in COVID-19. Study background: PBMCs, B-cell-depleted T cells, or T cells were the source of the cDNA or gDNA that made up the material.

Source study methods: Scientists estimated how many nucleated cells there were by amplifying reference gene primers. The assay was immunoSEQ multiplex PCR, and TCRdb's table has in-frame clones only and misses some. Clone size and the V and J calls come from that table; the DNA yielded D and trimming. Of approximately 280,000 clones listed, about 82% are singletons. The V gene is TRBV18, the J gene TRBJ1-5, with 12 bases fitting TRBD1. The sample was peripheral blood. This clonotype was sampled from a middle-aged man with active or convalescent COVID-19. The CDR3 region is CASSPGTGGAGGNQPQHF. DNA for the CDR3: TGTGCCAGCTCTCCCGGGACAGGGGGCGCCGGGGGCAATCAGCCCCAGCATTTT. The full variable domain, rest sourced from reference TRBV18 and TRBJ1-5, is NAGVMQNPRHLVRRRGQEARLRCSPMKGHSHVYWYRQLPEEGLKFMVYLQKENIIDESGMPKERFSAEFPKEGPSILRIQQVVRGDSAAYFCASSPGTGGAGGNQPQHFGDGTRLSIL.